Included here is one T cell receptor (beta chain) sequence, with context. Its antigen is unknown. The table came from immunoSEQ multiplex PCR; TCRdb's copy has only in-frame clones and leaves some out. The profile shows 55,000 to 65,000 clones, 85% to 90% of them singletons. The sample originates from a study of OX40 agonist ivuxolimab in advanced cancers. On the study more broadly: Ivuxolimab, which is an agonistic anti-OX40 (CD134) antibody, was administered to the patients. Study findings and constraints: The study did not work out the antigen specificity of the expanded peripheral T cells. With doses of 0.1 to 3.0 mg/kg, CD4+ and CD8+ blood T cells had undergone clonal expansion by week 6.

Per germline, CDR1 SGHVS and CDR2 FQNEAQ. The CDR3 runs 13 residues. V was trimmed by 4 bases and J by 7 bases, leaving 13 bases between them. The sample here was CD4+ or CD8+ T cells sorted from blood, taken in a trial of the OX40 agonist ivuxolimab. The clonotype was recovered from an adult with an advanced solid tumor such as melanoma, head and neck, liver or kidney cancer. The J gene is TRBJ1-2, the V gene TRBV7-8, with TRBD1 as a possible D gene (6 bases). The CDR3 DNA reads TGTGCCAGCAGCTGGGGGCCCTCTGGTGGCTACACCTTC. Its translation: CASSWGPSGGYTF.